The 9 T cell receptor beta chains presented below share a single source sample, sequenced in a study of blood T cells in healthy people across ages. Next came a second PCR, run for about 6 to 12 cycles, which used a sample-barcoded 5' primer along with a J-beta primer mix. Via MiXCR, TCRdb re-called the 5' RACE reads, giving one row per CDR3 protein. The profile shows under 2,000,000 distinct CDR3 sequences, 40% to 55% of them singletons. Sample: blood. These receptor sequences come from a woman aged 40 to 50 in good health.

This chain uses TRBV4-1 with TRBJ2-3; 9 positions agree with TRBD2. Germline lookup yields CDR1 MGHRA and CDR2 YSYEKL. After removal of 8 bases from V and 3 bases from J, the junction contained 12 bases not matched to a gene. The CDR3 length is 16 residues. The CDR3 region has the DNA TGCGCCAGCGGAAGTGGGGACGGACTAGCGACAGATACGCAGTATTTT. This gives the protein CASGSGDGLATDTQYF.

The rearrangement uses TRBV7-2 and TRBJ1-2, with D tentatively TRBD1 (6 bases). Germline V CDR1 and CDR2: SGHTA, FQGNSA. Trimming pared 5 bases from V and 8 bases from J, leaving 24 bases between. The CDR3 contains 16 residues. The DNA for the CDR3 is TGTGCCAGCAGCCCCCCCATTGGGGGGGGGCGCGTGGGCTACACCTTC. Amino acid sequence: CASSPPIGGGRVGYTF.

The rearrangement uses TRBV7-2 and TRBJ1-2; D is uncertain. The germline CDR1 and CDR2 sequences are SGHTA and FQGNSA. The V end was cut by 8 bases, the J end by 2 bases, with 15 bases between. This CDR3 has 14 amino acids. The CDR3 DNA is TGTGCCAGCCATCTAACAAGGGTAAACTATGGCTACACCTTC. Translation gives CASHLTRVNYGYTF. Full variable domain (outside the CDR3, taken from reference TRBV7-2 and TRBJ1-2): GAGVSQSPSNKVTEKGKDVELRCDPISGHTALYWYRQSLGQGLEFLIYFQGNSAPDKSGLPSDRFSAERTGGSVSTLTIQRTQQEDSAVYLCASHLTRVNYGYTFGSGTRLTVV.

This clonotype appeared a few times. The chain couples TRBV13 to TRBJ2-7, with unresolved D. V was shortened by 0 bases and J by 12 bases, with 12 bases between the two germline ends. CDR3 length equals 12 residues. Germline V CDR1 and CDR2: PRHDT, FYEKMQ (reference sequence). CDR3 nucleotides: TGTGCCAGCAGCTTAGGCCTCCCATATCGGTACTTC. Its translation is CASSLGLPYRYF.

V and J are TRBV29-1 and TRBJ1-1; D call uncertain. The CDR3 has 12 residues. Germline CDR1 reads SQVTM; CDR2 reads ANQGSEA. V dropped 6 bases and J dropped 0 bases, with 8 bases sitting between them. For the CDR3, the DNA is TGCAGCGTAGGATCCATGAACACTGAAGCTTTCTTT. The encoded protein is CSVGSMNTEAFF.

This clonotype occurred a few times. DNA of the CDR3: TGTGCCAGCAGCCCCCGGGCTGCCGTAGCCAAAAACATTCAGTACTTC. Translated: CASSPRAAVAKNIQYF. The chain uses TRBV7-2 and TRBJ2-4; D is unresolved. The CDR3 runs 16 residues. V lost 5 bases and J 0 bases, leaving 14 bases between the germline ends. The V gene's germline CDR1 is SGHTA and CDR2 FQGNSA. Variable domain in full (rest from reference TRBV7-2 and TRBJ2-4): GAGVSQSPSNKVTEKGKDVELRCDPISGHTALYWYRQSLGQGLEFLIYFQGNSAPDKSGLPSDRFSAERTGGSVSTLTIQRTQQEDSAVYLCASSPRAAVAKNIQYFGAGTRLSVL.

The CDR3 protein is CASSYWTSQSTDTQYF. In nucleotides, the CDR3 is TGCGCCAGCAGCTATTGGACTAGTCAATCCACAGATACGCAGTATTTT. The rearrangement links TRBV4-3 to TRBJ2-3; the match to TRBD2 covers 7 bases. Looked up from germline, CDR1 is LGHNA and CDR2 is YSLEER. V shed 5 bases, J shed 2 bases, and the junction held 10 bases outside the gene matches. CDR3 length equals 16 residues.

In this sample, this clonotype turned up a few times. The chain links TRBV29-1 to TRBJ2-7; perhaps D is TRBD1 or TRBD2 (5 bases each). The J call could be wrong; TRBJ2-5 is a better fit for the DNA end. CDR1 and CDR2 (germline): SQVTM, ANQGSEA. The CDR3 sequence is 11 residues long. The CDR3 region has the DNA TGCAGCGTCCGGGTTGGGGGGACCCAGTACTTC. Translation gives CSVRVGGTQYF.

The chain recombines TRBV4-1 with TRBJ2-5, with D perhaps TRBD1 or TRBD2 (7 bases each). The germline V gene has CDR1 MGHRA and CDR2 YSYEKL. This CDR3 spans 17 amino acids. The ends were cut back, 2 bases at V and 3 bases at J, with 19 bases in the middle. CDR3 nucleotides: TGCGCCAGCAGCCAAAATAAGGGAGGGGGCTGGGAAGAGACCCAGTACTTC. Protein sequence: CASSQNKGGGWEETQYF.